This paragraph covers one TCR beta chain sequence. Once extracted for a subset, genomic DNA was divided evenly among several immunoSEQ plates. Profiling relied on immunoSEQ multiplex PCR, and the TCRdb table lists in-frame clones only, not all of them. The data contain roughly 2.4 million clones, almost 96% of them seen just once; the ten biggest clones take up over 0.1%. The data derive from a study of shared clonotypes between healthy human individuals. Germline V CDR1 and CDR2: SGHNT, YYREEE (reference sequence). CDR3 length equals 13 residues. V gave up 2 bases and J gave up 11 bases, with 14 bases separating them. All participating donors were Caucasian adults from Nashville, Tennessee.

The V call is TRBV5-4, the J call TRBJ1-3; D uncertain. Sequenced material: naive CD4+ T cells sorted from blood. Subset here: CD45RA+ positively selected. This clonotype was obtained from a man younger than 35 in good health. CDR3 loop: CASSFGRSDPIYF. The DNA for the CDR3 is TGTGCCAGCAGCTTCGGCAGATCGGACCCCATATATTTT.